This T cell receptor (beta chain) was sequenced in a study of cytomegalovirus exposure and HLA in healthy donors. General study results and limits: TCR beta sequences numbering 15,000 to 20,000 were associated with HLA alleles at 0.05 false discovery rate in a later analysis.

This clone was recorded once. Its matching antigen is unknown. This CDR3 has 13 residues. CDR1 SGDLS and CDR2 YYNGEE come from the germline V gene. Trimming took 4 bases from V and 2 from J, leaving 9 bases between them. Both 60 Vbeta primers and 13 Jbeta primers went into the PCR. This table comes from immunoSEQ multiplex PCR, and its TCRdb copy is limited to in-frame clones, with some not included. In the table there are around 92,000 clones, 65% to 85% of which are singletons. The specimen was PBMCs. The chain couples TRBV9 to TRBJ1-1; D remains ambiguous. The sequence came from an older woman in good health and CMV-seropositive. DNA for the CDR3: TGTGCCAGCAGCCAAACATATAACACTGAAGCTTTCTTT. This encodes CASSQTYNTEAFF.